These 27 T cell receptor beta chains were sequenced from one sample in a study of blood T cells in healthy people across ages (dated by TCRdb to between 2015 and 2016). Library preparation used 5' RACE. Sequencing instrument: Illumina HiSeq 2500. A second 7 to 11 cycle PCR used a sample-barcoded 5' primer and a J-beta primer mix. TCRdb reprocessed the public reads (quality trimming at Q25 with fastp, clone calling with MiXCR) and kept in-frame beta chains. Identical CDR3 proteins give one entry, which carries the most common genes and DNA. Across this sample there are roughly 700,000 distinct CDR3 sequences, with around 49% seen only once. About 32% of the sample belongs to the ten largest clones. Material: blood. All receptors derive from a woman aged 55-69 years in good health.

The V call is TRBV15, the J call TRBJ2-7, with 7 bases aligning to TRBD2. The germline V gene encodes CDR1 LNHNV and CDR2 YYDKDF (reference sequence). This CDR3 has 16 residues. The V segment lost 0 bases and the J segment 1 base; nucleotides outside the gene matches: 6. The CDR3 reads CATSRDPSGLSYEQYF. CDR3 bases: TGTGCCACCAGCAGAGATCCTAGCGGCCTATCCTACGAGCAGTACTTC.

The rearrangement joins TRBV15 to TRBJ2-7, with D unresolved. There are 14 residues in the CDR3. Germline V lookup: CDR1 LNHNV, CDR2 YYDKDF (reference sequence). V was clipped by 5 bases and J by 0 bases, with 11 bases between them. In DNA form, the CDR3 reads TGTGCCACCAGCCTTGAAACGAGCTCCTACGAGCAGTACTTC. Translating gives CATSLETSSYEQYF.

To note about this clonotype: A read error may account for a junction end that differs from germline. V gene TRBV10-3 combines with J gene TRBJ2-6; 7 bases fit TRBD1. The germline gives CDR1 ENHRY, CDR2 SYGVKD. This CDR3 spans 18 amino acids. The CDR3 region is CAISQTGIYRSEANVLTF. The DNA of the CDR3 is TGTGCCATCAGCCAGACAGGGATATACCGCTCTGAGGCCAACGTCCTGACTTTC.

The gene calls are TRBV2 and TRBJ2-5; D unclear. Trimming removed 7 bases from V and 11 bases from J, with 20 bases in between. CDR3 length: 13 residues. Germline values: CDR1 SNHLY, CDR2 FYNNEI. The CDR3 sequence: CASNPDEVGEQYF. CDR3 sequence (DNA): TGTGCCAGCAACCCGGACGAGGTGGGTGAGCAGTACTTC.

The chain uses TRBV19 and TRBJ2-7; D not resolved. From germline, CDR1 is LNHDA and CDR2 SQIVND (reference sequence). V shed 1 base and J shed 0 bases, with 7 bases lying between them. The CDR3 sequence is 14 residues long. The CDR3 region has the DNA TGTGCCAGTAGTATAGGGGTCAGCTCCTACGAGCAGTACTTC. This encodes CASSIGVSSYEQYF.

As concerns this clonotype: A read error may account for a junction end that differs from germline. V and J are TRBV27 and TRBJ2-1, with TRBD2 identical over 12 bases. Germline V gene data show CDR1 as MNHEY and CDR2 as SMNVEV (reference sequence). The CDR3 contains 16 residues. CDR3: CACSSPSGRGDNEQFF. The CDR3 DNA is TGTGCCTGCAGTTCCCCTAGCGGGAGGGGGGACAATGAGCAGTTCTTC.

The V gene is TRBV7-2, the J gene TRBJ1-2; TRBD1 aligns across 9 bases. The CDR3 has 18 amino acids. V dropped 2 bases and J dropped 8; count of bases not matched to a gene: 18. Looked up from germline, CDR1 is SGHTA and CDR2 is FQGNSA. CDR3 sequence reads: CASSLRPPTGGGSYGYTF. CDR3 sequence (DNA): TGTGCCAGCAGCTTAAGGCCCCCGACAGGGGGTGGTAGCTACGGCTACACCTTC.

The chain couples TRBV20-1 to TRBJ1-1, with 9 bases aligning to TRBD1. The CDR3 has 16 amino acids. V shed 1 base and J 3 bases; nucleotides not matched to a gene: 9. CDR1 and CDR2 from the germline V gene are DFQATT and SNEGSKA (reference sequence). Here the CDR3 reads CSARVPGTGSHTEAFF. The CDR3 bases are TGCAGTGCTAGAGTCCCCGGGACAGGGAGTCACACTGAAGCTTTCTTT.

This chain joins TRBV29-1 and TRBJ1-5; the D is unclear. V lost 4 bases, J lost 0 bases, and 13 bases lay in between. The CDR3 spans 15 residues. The germline gives CDR1 SQVTM, CDR2 ANQGSEA. The CDR3 here is CSVAMAAGSNQPQHF. In DNA, the CDR3 is TGCAGCGTTGCAATGGCGGCAGGTAGCAATCAGCCCCAGCATTTT.

The rearrangement joins TRBV28 to TRBJ2-1, with TRBD1 identical over 7 bases. The CDR3 sequence is 15 residues long. In germline, CDR1 is MDHEN, CDR2 SYDVKM. With V trimmed by 4 bases and J by 1 base, 4 bases remained unmatched. The CDR3 bases are TGTGCCAGCAGTTCGACAGGGCTGTCCTACAATGAGCAGTTCTTC. Residues: CASSSTGLSYNEQFF.

The CDR3 loop is CASRRAATNEKLFF. The DNA for the CDR3 is TGTGCCAGCCGAAGGGCCGCAACTAATGAAAAACTGTTTTTT. The rearrangement uses TRBV27 and TRBJ1-4; D uncertain. V was cut by 8 bases and J by 0 bases, with 10 bases left in between. This CDR3 contains 14 residues. Germline assignment: CDR1 MNHEY and CDR2 SMNVEV (reference sequence).

This clonotype was seen ten or more times. V and J are TRBV7-2 and TRBJ2-7; 9 nucleotides align to TRBD2. CDR1 SGHTA and CDR2 FQGNSA come from the germline V gene. CDR3 length: 14 residues. J lost 4 bases, V lost 1 base, and 2 bases had no gene match. CDR3 amino acids: CASSLETSGYEQYF. CDR3 nucleotides: TGTGCCAGCAGCTTAGAGACTAGCGGTTACGAGCAGTACTTC. Looking up the rest from reference TRBV7-2 and TRBJ2-7 gives the full variable domain: GAGVSQSPSNKVTEKGKDVELRCDPISGHTALYWYRQSLGQGLEFLIYFQGNSAPDKSGLPSDRFSAERTGGSVSTLTIQRTQQEDSAVYLCASSLETSGYEQYFGPGTRLTVT.

The chain recombines TRBV6-6 with TRBJ1-2; maybe TRBD1 (5 bases). The germline gives CDR1 MNHNY, CDR2 SVGAGI (reference sequence). V was cut by 1 base and J by 0 bases, with 9 bases left in between. The CDR3 contains 15 residues. The CDR3 here is CASSYWGYSNYGYTF. CDR3 in DNA: TGTGCCAGCAGTTACTGGGGGTATTCTAACTATGGCTACACCTTC.

The rearrangement uses TRBV9 and TRBJ1-3; 7 nucleotides match TRBD1. The length of the CDR3 is 19 residues. Looked up from germline, CDR1 is SGDLS and CDR2 is YYNGEE. Trimming took 1 base from V and 1 from J; bases not matched to a gene: 14. CDR3 in DNA: TGTGCCAGCAGCGTAAGTGTACAGACAGGGATCATGTCTGGAAACACCATATATTTT. It is translated as CASSVSVQTGIMSGNTIYF.

This chain connects TRBV7-2 to TRBJ1-2; D not resolved. This CDR3 region has 15 residues. The germline V and J ends were trimmed by 1 base and 6 bases, with 15 bases remaining between them. Germline loops: CDR1 SGHTA, CDR2 FQGNSA. Written as DNA, the CDR3 is TGTGCCAGCAGCTTAGGGTCTCTTATCAATAATGGCTACACCTTC. This gives the protein CASSLGSLINNGYTF.

The V gene is TRBV29-1, the J gene TRBJ2-1; possibly TRBD1 for D (5 bases). V shed 5 bases and J shed 8 bases, with 19 bases lying between them. The CDR3 spans 14 residues. The germline gives CDR1 SQVTM, CDR2 ANQGSEA. The CDR3 loop is CSVRGATLGDEQFF. DNA for the CDR3: TGCAGCGTTCGTGGGGCCACACTTGGGGATGAGCAGTTCTTC.

This rearrangement joins TRBV6-1 to TRBJ2-1, with D perhaps matching TRBD1 (6 bases). V lost 7 bases and J 1 base, leaving 11 bases between the germline ends. Germline values: CDR1 MNHNS, CDR2 SASEGT. This CDR3 has 14 residues. The CDR3 loop reads CASNQQGSYNEQFF. Written as DNA, the CDR3 is TGTGCCAGCAATCAACAGGGTTCCTACAATGAGCAGTTCTTC.

V usage is TRBV11-2 and J usage is TRBJ2-1, with 10 bases aligning to TRBD1. V dropped 5 bases and J dropped 5; count of bases not matched to a gene: 6. This CDR3 is 15 amino acids long. The V gene's germline CDR1 is SGHAT and CDR2 FQNNGV. The CDR3, as DNA: TGTGCCAGCAGCCCCGGGACAGGGGCAAACAATGAGCAGTTCTTC. Translated, it gives CASSPGTGANNEQFF.

This clonotype occurred a few times. This chain connects TRBV5-1 to TRBJ2-7; possible D gene TRBD1, 6 bases. V gave up 4 bases and J gave up 2 bases, with 10 bases separating them. There are 13 residues in the CDR3. Germline CDR1 reads SGHRS; CDR2 reads YFSETQ. The chain's CDR3 is CASSVDSPYEQYF. The CDR3 coding sequence is TGCGCCAGCAGCGTGGACAGCCCCTACGAGCAGTACTTC.

This rearrangement joins TRBV6-5 to TRBJ2-1, with 7 bases fitting TRBD2. This CDR3 contains 16 residues. The junction had 9 bases not matched to a gene; V was cut back by 2 bases and J by 5 bases. Germline V lookup: CDR1 MNHEY, CDR2 SVGAGI. In DNA form, the CDR3 reads TGTGCCAGCAGTTACATCGTCAGCGGGAAGAACAATGAGCAGTTCTTC. It translates to CASSYIVSGKNNEQFF.

As concerns this clonotype: The junction and the germline gene differ at one end; a read error may be behind it. The chain is built from TRBV4-2 and TRBJ2-1; tentatively, D is TRBD2 (6 bases). Germline CDR1 LGHNA, CDR2 YNFKEQ. CDR3 size: 15 residues. The CDR3 DNA follows: TGTGCCAGCAGTCGACTAGGCCCTATTAACAAAGAGCAGTTCTTC. It translates to CASSRLGPINKEQFF.

This clonotype was seen more than once but under ten times. The chain employs TRBV28 and TRBJ2-5; 11 bases line up with TRBD2. V lost 6 bases, J lost 5 bases, and 8 bases stayed unmatched. The V gene's germline CDR1 is MDHEN and CDR2 SYDVKM. This CDR3 comprises 15 residues. The CDR3 reads CASSRLAGIRETQYF. In DNA, the CDR3 is TGTGCCAGCAGCCGACTAGCGGGAATCAGGGAGACCCAGTACTTC.

This chain joins TRBV4-1 and TRBJ2-5, with D hard to call. The CDR3 has 13 residues. CDR1 and CDR2 (germline): MGHRA, YSYEKL. Trimming removed 1 base at V and 3 bases at J, with 6 bases between. The DNA of the CDR3 is TGCGCCAGCAGCCAAGTCACGGAAGAGACCCAGTACTTC. Its protein is CASSQVTEETQYF.

This clonotype was detected a few times. The chain has TRBV29-1 and TRBJ2-3; D is unclear. The V end lost 4 bases, the J end lost 4 bases, and 6 bases lay between the germline ends. Germline values: CDR1 SQVTM, CDR2 ANQGSEA. The CDR3 is made up of 11 amino acids. The CDR3 here is CSVVIPDTQYF. In nucleotides, the CDR3 is TGCAGCGTTGTTATCCCAGATACGCAGTATTTT.

The chain links TRBV4-1 to TRBJ2-7; tentatively, D is TRBD2 (5 bases). Trimming took off 0 bases at V and 5 bases at J, with 20 bases between the two ends. Germline V gene lookup returns CDR1 MGHRA and CDR2 YSYEKL. The CDR3 contains 17 residues. Here the CDR3 reads CASSQDPRDPRVHEQYF. The CDR3 DNA is TGCGCCAGCAGCCAAGATCCCCGGGATCCTCGGGTTCACGAGCAGTACTTC.

The V gene is TRBV7-2, the J gene TRBJ2-1; 9 bases fit TRBD2. The tail of the sequence fits TRBJ2-7 better, so the J call may be wrong. CDR1 and CDR2 (germline): SGHTA, FQGNSA. CDR3 size: 14 residues. The CDR3 bases are TGTGCCAGCAGCGTGGCTAGCGGGAACAATGAGCAGTACTTC. It specifies CASSVASGNNEQYF.

On this clonotype itself: Likely a read error: the CDR3 ends without its conserved phenylalanine or tryptophan. The chain has TRBV2 and TRBJ2-1; D possibly uses TRBD1 or TRBD2 (5 bases each). Germline values: CDR1 SNHLY, CDR2 FYNNEI. V was cut by 10 bases and J by 6 bases, with 19 bases left in between. This CDR3 is 14 amino acids long. Here the CDR3 reads CATSLGQGVNEQFL. The CDR3 coding sequence is TGTGCCACCTCACTAGGGCAGGGAGTCAATGAGCAGTTCTTA.